Detailed here is one T cell receptor beta chain. Its specificity is not known. A universal primer binding site was introduced by template switching. The final cDNA contained unique molecular identifiers. TCRdb passed the 5' RACE reads through MiXCR, listing each CDR3 protein once. The sample lists 200,000 to 250,000 distinct CDR3 sequences, 10% to 15% occurring once. This specimen comes from a study of identical twins. Overall study findings and caveats: Beta clonotypes that were abundant in cord blood contained fewer insertions, a pattern absent from memory repertoires.

Healthy Caucasians, and only they, were the donors. With 1 base removed from V and 4 bases from J, the gap between germline ends came to 14 bases. In germline, CDR1 is SGHTA, CDR2 FQGNSA. The CDR3 loop spans 15 amino acids. These data are also associated with another study on yellow fever vaccine responses in identical twins.

Sequenced: memory (CD45RO+) T cells sorted from blood. This chain joins TRBV7-2 and TRBJ2-7, with D perhaps TRBD1 (6 bases). The source of this sequence is a woman in her late teens or twenties in good health. In DNA form, the CDR3 reads TGTGCCAGCAGCTTAGAGATGGGGGCTGGGTACGAGCAGTACTTC. Translated, it gives CASSLEMGAGYEQYF.